The clone carrying this T cell receptor (beta chain) was recorded many times. This sample is drawn from a study of T cells in Graves' hyperthyroidism and ophthalmopathy. Study as a whole: Peripheral blood was collected at initial diagnosis, before any treatment.

Looked up from germline, CDR1 is SQVTM and CDR2 is ANQGSEA. The CDR3 extends over 12 amino acids. Between the trimmed V and J ends, which lost 4 bases and 10 bases, there was a span of 14 bases. Researchers barred patients who had uncontrolled infection, other autoimmune disease, pregnancy or lactation. The PBMCs studied were ones that came from 10 ml fresh peripheral blood. Amplified TCR beta CDR3 regions came from RNA transcripts. HTBI primers drove first-round RT-PCR of the TCR CDR3. From the multiplex PCR reads, TCRdb called clonotypes with MiXCR, one entry per CDR3 protein. The sample shows a few hundred thousand distinct CDR3 sequences, 15% to 19% of them seen only once.

The TCR comes from a woman aged 25 to 45 with Graves' hyperthyroidism. The chain recombines TRBV29-1 with TRBJ2-1, with TRBD1 as a possible D gene (5 bases). The sequenced sample was blood. The CDR3 DNA is TGCAGCGTTGTAGTACAGGTGACCGAGCAGTTCTTC. Its translation: CSVVVQVTEQFF.